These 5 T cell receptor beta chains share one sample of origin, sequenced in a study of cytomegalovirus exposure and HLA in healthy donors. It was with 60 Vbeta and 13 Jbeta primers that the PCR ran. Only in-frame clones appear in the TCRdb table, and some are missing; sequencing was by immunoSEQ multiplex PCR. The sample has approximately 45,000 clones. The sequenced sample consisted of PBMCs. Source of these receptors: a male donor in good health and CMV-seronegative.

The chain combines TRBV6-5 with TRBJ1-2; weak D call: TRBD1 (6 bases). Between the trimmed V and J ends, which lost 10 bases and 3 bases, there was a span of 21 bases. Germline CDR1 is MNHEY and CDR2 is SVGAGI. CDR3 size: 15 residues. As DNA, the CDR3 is TGTGCCACCGCGAAAAGACGGGGGGCGGACTATGGCTACACCTTC. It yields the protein CATAKRRGADYGYTF.

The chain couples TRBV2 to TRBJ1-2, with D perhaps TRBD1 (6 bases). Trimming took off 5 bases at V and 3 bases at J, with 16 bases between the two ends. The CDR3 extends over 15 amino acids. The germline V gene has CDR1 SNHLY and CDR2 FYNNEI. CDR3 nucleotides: TGTGCCAGCAGTCTGAGACAGGTTTGGGACTATGGCTACACCTTC. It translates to CASSLRQVWDYGYTF.

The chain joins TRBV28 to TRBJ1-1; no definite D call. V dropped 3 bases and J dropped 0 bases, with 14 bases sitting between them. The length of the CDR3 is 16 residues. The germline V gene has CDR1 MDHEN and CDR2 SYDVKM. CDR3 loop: CASSLVGRGVNTEAFF. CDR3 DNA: TGTGCCAGCAGTTTGGTTGGAAGAGGTGTGAACACTGAAGCTTTCTTT.

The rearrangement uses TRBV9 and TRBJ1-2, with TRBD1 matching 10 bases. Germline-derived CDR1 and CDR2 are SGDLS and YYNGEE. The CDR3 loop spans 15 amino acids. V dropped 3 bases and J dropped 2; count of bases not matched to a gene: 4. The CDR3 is CASSETGGFNYGYTF. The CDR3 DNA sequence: TGTGCCAGCAGCGAGACAGGGGGCTTCAACTATGGCTACACCTTC.

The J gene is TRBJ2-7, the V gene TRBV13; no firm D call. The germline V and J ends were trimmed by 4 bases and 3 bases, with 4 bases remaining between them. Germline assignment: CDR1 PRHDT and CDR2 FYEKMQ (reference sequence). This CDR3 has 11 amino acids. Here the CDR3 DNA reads TGTGCCAGCAGCTCTTACTACGAGCAGTACTTC. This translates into CASSSYYEQYF.